The 28 T cell receptor beta chains presented below share a single source sample, sequenced in a study of blood T cell repertoires in COVID-19. TCRdb's table, derived via immunoSEQ multiplex PCR, lists solely in-frame clones and lacks some. This sample yields 200,000 to 250,000 clones, of which 90% are seen a single time; about 1.2% belongs to the top ten. Sample: PBMCs or T cells enriched from blood (not recorded which). The receptor source for this set is a man between 25 and 39 years old who had recovered from COVID-19.

The rearrangement uses TRBV5-1 and TRBJ1-2, with 7 bases matching TRBD1. This CDR3 has 14 residues. CDR1 SGHRS and CDR2 YFSETQ come from the germline V gene. V was pared by 4 bases and J by 6 bases, with 9 bases of the junction left unmatched. The CDR3 DNA reads TGCGCCAGCAGCGGGGAGACAGGGAGGAATGGCTACACCTTC. Residues: CASSGETGRNGYTF.

The genes are TRBV24-1 and TRBJ2-3, with 7 bases that match TRBD1. After removal of 5 bases from V and 3 bases from J, the junction contained 19 bases not matched to a gene. CDR3 size: 19 residues. Germline V CDR1 and CDR2: KGHDR, SFDVKD. The CDR3 sequence is CATSVYTLYGTELTDTQYF. CDR3 DNA: TGTGCCACCAGTGTCTATACCCTCTACGGGACAGAGTTAACAGATACGCAGTATTTT.

J is TRBJ1-2 and V is TRBV4-3; 8 bases are a match to TRBD1. The J segment lost 3 bases and the V segment lost 0 bases, leaving 3 bases of the junction unmatched. Germline values: CDR1 LGHNA, CDR2 YSLEER. The CDR3 is made up of 15 amino acids. As DNA, the CDR3 is TGCGCCAGCAGCCAAGAAACAGGGGGTGACTATGGCTACACCTTC. It encodes CASSQETGGDYGYTF.

The chain recombines TRBV5-6 with TRBJ1-2; TRBD1 matches at 7 bases. The CDR3 has 13 residues. Germline-derived CDR1 and CDR2 are SGHDT and YYEEEE. J gave up 7 bases and V 0 bases, and 3 bases lay outside the gene matches. CDR3: CASSLGQGFGYTF. In nucleotides, the CDR3 is TGTGCCAGCAGCTTGGGACAGGGATTTGGCTACACCTTC.

The J gene is TRBJ2-7, the V gene TRBV4-3; the match to TRBD1 covers 8 bases. The CDR3 contains 15 residues. From germline, CDR1 is LGHNA and CDR2 YSLEER. With V trimmed by 1 base and J by 7 bases, 9 bases remained unmatched. Here the CDR3 reads CASSQAAGGRGEQYF. For the CDR3, the DNA is TGCGCCAGCAGCCAAGCGGCAGGGGGCAGGGGGGAGCAGTACTTC.

This rearrangement joins TRBV2 to TRBJ2-5; TRBD2 matches 14 bases. Trimming cost V 3 bases and J 3 bases; bases outside gene matches: 3. Germline lookup yields CDR1 SNHLY and CDR2 FYNNEI. The CDR3 is 16 residues long. CDR3 sequence reads: CASSDWGLAGEETQYF. The CDR3 region has the DNA TGTGCCAGCAGTGATTGGGGACTAGCGGGGGAAGAGACCCAGTACTTC. Using reference TRBV2 and TRBJ2-5 for the parts outside the CDR3, the full variable domain is EPEVTQTPSHQVTQMGQEVILRCVPISNHLYFYWYRQILGQKVEFLVSFYNNEISEKSEIFDDQFSVERPDGSNFTLKIRSTKLEDSAMYFCASSDWGLAGEETQYFGPGTRLLVL.

The chain links TRBV6-2 or TRBV6-3 to TRBJ2-7; D is unclear. This CDR3 has 11 amino acids. V lost 4 bases and J 4 bases, leaving 5 bases between the germline ends. Looked up from germline, CDR1 is MNHEY and CDR2 is SVGEGT. The chain's CDR3 is CASSLFYEQYF. CDR3 nucleotide sequence: TGTGCCAGCAGTTTATTTTACGAGCAGTACTTC.

CDR3 DNA sequence: TGTGCCAGCAACCAAAGACACGGAGCGGCTAAAGAGCAGTACTTC. Translating gives CASNQRHGAAKEQYF. The chain links TRBV5-4 to TRBJ2-7; D may be TRBD2 (5 bases). The germline V gene has CDR1 SGHNT and CDR2 YYREEE (reference sequence). This CDR3 has 15 amino acids. V lost 6 bases and J lost 7, with 23 bases in between.

J is TRBJ2-3 and V is TRBV29-1, with 13 bases fitting TRBD2. V trimming: 3 bases; J trimming: 3 bases; junction bases outside the gene matches: 0. This CDR3 comprises 14 residues. Germline V gene data show CDR1 as SQVTM and CDR2 as ANQGSEA. CDR3 nucleotide sequence: TGCAGCGTTGAGGGACTAGCGGGGACAGATACGCAGTATTTT. Its translation: CSVEGLAGTDTQYF.

This chain links TRBV9 with TRBJ2-2; D is unclear. This CDR3 has 15 amino acids. The germline V gene encodes CDR1 SGDLS and CDR2 YYNGEE. Trimming removed 4 bases at V and 2 bases at J, with 12 bases between. Here the CDR3 DNA reads TGTGCCAGCAGCACCTCGCAGGTTAACACCGGGGAGCTGTTTTTT. It is translated as CASSTSQVNTGELFF. The variable domain in full, with the rest retrieved from reference TRBV9 and TRBJ2-2, is DSGVTQTPKHLITATGQRVTLRCSPRSGDLSVYWYQQSLDQGLQFLIQYYNGEERAKGNILERFSAQQFPDLHSELNLSSLELGDSALYFCASSTSQVNTGELFFGEGSRLTVL.

The chain links TRBV4-3 to TRBJ2-7, with D unclear. V gave up 0 bases and J gave up 3 bases, with 6 bases separating them. The CDR3 spans 13 residues. The germline V gene encodes CDR1 LGHNA and CDR2 YSLEER. The CDR3 nucleotides read TGCGCCAGCAGCCAAGAGGCATTCTACGAGCAGTACTTC. Translated, it gives CASSQEAFYEQYF.

This chain uses TRBV10-2 with TRBJ2-3; 10 nucleotides match TRBD2. After removal of 8 bases from V and 1 base from J, the junction contained 12 bases not matched to a gene. The CDR3 runs 17 residues. Germline-derived CDR1 and CDR2 are WSHSY and SAAADI. CDR3 DNA: TGCGCCAGCCACAAACCCAAAACTAGCGGGGGCACAGATACGCAGTATTTT. Its protein is CASHKPKTSGGTDTQYF.

The chain links TRBV24-1 to TRBJ1-5; 7 nucleotides match TRBD1. Trimming took 4 bases from V and 0 from J; bases not matched to a gene: 5. The length of the CDR3 is 16 residues. Germline assignment: CDR1 KGHDR and CDR2 SFDVKD. Here the CDR3 DNA reads TGTGCCACCAGTGACCCTACAGGGGATAGCAATCAGCCCCAGCATTTT. Translation: CATSDPTGDSNQPQHF.

The chain recombines TRBV5-1 with TRBJ2-7, with TRBD1 identical over 9 bases. Germline V CDR1 and CDR2: SGHRS, YFSETQ. Losses at the gene ends were 4 bases for V and 3 bases for J; bases not matched to a gene: 8. CDR3 length: 15 amino acids. CDR3 protein: CASSGGTGTLYEQYF. The CDR3 DNA is TGCGCCAGCAGCGGAGGGACAGGGACCCTCTACGAGCAGTACTTC.

V is TRBV28 and J is TRBJ2-5; 11 positions agree with TRBD1. CDR1 and CDR2 (germline): MDHEN, SYDVKM. The ends lost 10 bases at V and 5 bases at J; junction bases unmatched: 15. The CDR3 contains 16 residues. In nucleotides, the CDR3 is TGTGCCACGCAGCGACCGGGACAGGGGGGGATGGAGACCCAGTACTTC. This gives the protein CATQRPGQGGMETQYF.

The V and J genes are TRBV18 and TRBJ2-7, with D tentatively TRBD1 (6 bases). There are 15 residues in the CDR3. Trimming shortened V by 2 bases and J by 1 base, and 12 bases separated the two germline ends. In germline, CDR1 is KGHSH, CDR2 LQKENI. For the CDR3, the DNA is TGTGCCAGCTCACCAGCAGGGGATCTATCCTACGAGCAGTACTTC. Amino acid sequence: CASSPAGDLSYEQYF.

The V and J genes are TRBV6-5 and TRBJ1-1; 7 bases fit TRBD1. The trim removed 7 bases at V and 5 bases at J, leaving 13 bases unmatched. The CDR3 has 15 amino acids. Per germline, CDR1 MNHEY and CDR2 SVGAGI. The CDR3, as DNA: TGTGCCAGCACCCCACTACAGGGGTTAGAAACTGAAGCTTTCTTT. Translated, it gives CASTPLQGLETEAFF.

This chain joins TRBV5-4 and TRBJ2-3; 9 nucleotides agree with TRBD2. Losses at the gene ends were 4 bases for V and 4 bases for J; bases not matched to a gene: 13. CDR1 is SGHNT and CDR2 is YYREEE in the germline V gene (reference sequence). The length of the CDR3 is 17 residues. This chain's CDR3 is CASSPFLAGVIADTQYF. The CDR3 nucleotides read TGTGCCAGCAGCCCGTTCTTAGCGGGAGTGATCGCAGATACGCAGTATTTT.

V and J are TRBV2 and TRBJ2-5; TRBD2 agrees at 9 bases. CDR1 SNHLY and CDR2 FYNNEI come from the germline V gene. This CDR3 is 17 amino acids long. V trimming: 7 bases; J trimming: 2 bases; junction bases outside the gene matches: 14. As DNA, the CDR3 is TGTGCCAGCATGAGCCAGCGGGGGGCTCCGCTTCAAGAGACCCAGTACTTC. Amino acid sequence: CASMSQRGAPLQETQYF. Variable domain in full (rest from reference TRBV2 and TRBJ2-5): EPEVTQTPSHQVTQMGQEVILRCVPISNHLYFYWYRQILGQKVEFLVSFYNNEISEKSEIFDDQFSVERPDGSNFTLKIRSTKLEDSAMYFCASMSQRGAPLQETQYFGPGTRLLVL.

The chain has TRBV9 and TRBJ1-4; perhaps TRBD1 as D (6 bases). The CDR3 is made up of 15 amino acids. V lost 0 bases to trimming and J lost 7 bases, with 13 bases between them. Germline CDR1 SGDLS, CDR2 YYNGEE. The CDR3 loop is CASSVGDNRPEKLFF. The CDR3 DNA follows: TGTGCCAGCAGCGTAGGGGACAACCGTCCTGAAAAACTGTTTTTT.

CDR3 nucleotides: TGTGCCAGCAGCGATCCGGGACAGGGGGGCTACCACCAAGAGACCCAGTACTTC. Its protein is CASSDPGQGGYHQETQYF. The genes are TRBV9 and TRBJ2-5; 11 nucleotides line up with TRBD1. The V gene's germline CDR1 is SGDLS and CDR2 YYNGEE. Germline trimming cut 3 bases from V and 0 bases from J; bases unmatched to any gene: 10. The length of the CDR3 is 18 residues.

The V gene is TRBV20-1, the J gene TRBJ2-7, with 7 bases identical to TRBD2. Per the germline V gene, CDR1 is DFQATT and CDR2 is SNEGSKA (reference sequence). The CDR3 is 14 amino acids. J was trimmed by 2 bases and V by 3 bases; bases with no gene match: 7. CDR3 sequence: CSASPGEGTYEQYF. CDR3 in DNA: TGCAGTGCTAGTCCTGGGGAGGGGACCTACGAGCAGTACTTC.

The chain is built from TRBV5-1 and TRBJ2-2; TRBD2 aligns across 9 bases. Germline V gene sequence: CDR1 SGHRS, CDR2 YFSETQ. The CDR3 covers 17 residues. V trimming: 2 bases; J trimming: 3 bases; junction bases outside the gene matches: 8. CDR3: CASSFGTSGPYTGELFF. CDR3 nucleotides: TGCGCCAGCAGCTTTGGAACTAGCGGGCCGTACACCGGGGAGCTGTTTTTT.

This clone was recorded once. The chain joins TRBV10-1 to TRBJ1-5; D is perhaps TRBD1 (6 bases). The CDR3 has 13 residues. The germline V gene has CDR1 WNHNN and CDR2 SYGVQD (reference sequence). The V end was cut by 5 bases, the J end by 12 bases, with 17 bases between. CDR3 sequence reads: CASSLGRTDIQHF. CDR3 DNA: TGCGCCAGCAGTCTTGGGCGGACAGACATCCAGCATTTT.

This clone was counted a single time. The rearrangement uses TRBV7-2 and TRBJ1-2; 10 bases are shared with TRBD1. V trimming: 3 bases; J trimming: 7 bases; junction bases outside the gene matches: 8. The CDR3 consists of 15 residues. Looked up from germline, CDR1 is SGHTA and CDR2 is FQGNSA. CDR3 in DNA: TGTGCCAGCAGCTTTTCTCGGGACAGGGGTGGTGGCTACACCTTC. Translating it yields CASSFSRDRGGGYTF.

The chain uses TRBV6-5 and TRBJ1-2; the D is unclear. The CDR3 spans 15 residues. Trimming pared 5 bases from V and 4 bases from J, leaving 17 bases between. Germline CDR1 reads MNHEY; CDR2 reads SVGAGI. Here the CDR3 DNA reads TGTGCCAGCAGTCAATCCGGGAACAAGGGCTATGGCTACACCTTC. Amino acid sequence: CASSQSGNKGYGYTF.

In its sample, this clone was seen once. The V call is TRBV6-1, the J call TRBJ1-1, with a possible D match to TRBD1 (5 bases). The CDR3 length is 12 residues. Germline V CDR1 and CDR2: MNHNS, SASEGT. V was clipped by 1 base and J by 11 bases, with 11 bases between them. The DNA for the CDR3 is TGTGCCAGCAGTGAAGTAGCAGGGAGGGCTTTCTTT. This gives the protein CASSEVAGRAFF.

The J gene is TRBJ2-2, the V gene TRBV7-9; 9 nucleotides match TRBD1. Unmatched junction bases numbered 9, after V lost 6 bases and J lost 4 bases. Germline V gives CDR1 SEHNR, CDR2 FQNEAQ (reference sequence). CDR3 length: 16 residues. The chain's CDR3 is CASSYRGRSVTGELFF. CDR3 in DNA: TGTGCCAGCAGTTACAGGGGGCGGTCGGTCACCGGGGAGCTGTTTTTT.